These 19 T cell receptor beta chains came from one sample sequenced in a study of T-cell memory formation after mild COVID-19. TCRdb called the 5' RACE reads again in MiXCR, with one record for every CDR3 protein. The sample has around 510,000 distinct CDR3 sequences, about 20% seen once. Material: PBMCs or a T cell subset sorted from them (not recorded which). The receptors originated from an adult woman who had mild COVID-19 (a few samples of this study predate the infection). Cell type and time point are not known.

CDR3 sequence (DNA): TGTGCCAGCAGTGTACAGACAGGGAACACTGAAGCTTTCTTT. This codes for CASSVQTGNTEAFF. J is TRBJ1-1 and V is TRBV27, with D possibly matching TRBD1 (6 bases). V was trimmed by 5 bases and J by 1 base, leaving 11 bases between them. The CDR3 sequence is 14 residues long. The V gene's germline CDR1 is MNHEY and CDR2 SMNVEV (reference sequence).

The chain combines TRBV30 with TRBJ1-1, with D unresolved. V lost 4 bases, J lost 10 bases, and 16 bases lay in between. CDR3 length: 12 residues. Germline lookup yields CDR1 GTSNPN and CDR2 SVGIG (reference sequence). In DNA, the CDR3 is TGTGCCTGGAAATTCATCGGAATCGGAGCTTTCTTT. Its translation is CAWKFIGIGAFF.

Comments on this clonotype: A read error may produce the germline difference seen at one junction end. The chain has TRBV7-9 and TRBJ2-2; D is unresolved. CDR1 is SEHNR, CDR2 FQNEAQ, per germline (reference sequence). The CDR3 contains 16 residues. For the CDR3, the DNA is TGTGACAGCAGCCCAGGAGACATAACTAACACCGGGGAGCTGTTTTTT. Translating gives CDSSPGDITNTGELFF.

V gene TRBV10-3 combines with J gene TRBJ2-3; D is unclear. V was shortened by 8 bases and J by 1 base, with 13 bases between the two germline ends. CDR1 is ENHRY, CDR2 SYGVKD, per germline. The CDR3 loop spans 14 amino acids. CDR3 amino acids: CAIGSTTGTDTQYF. CDR3 in DNA: TGTGCCATCGGTTCGACCACGGGCACAGATACGCAGTATTTT.

V is TRBV30 and J is TRBJ2-2; no firm D call. Per the germline V gene, CDR1 is GTSNPN and CDR2 is SVGIG (reference sequence). This CDR3 region has 14 residues. V gave up 3 bases and J gave up 6 bases, with 14 bases separating them. The CDR3 spells CAWSDGIGPGELFF. The CDR3 DNA is TGTGCCTGGAGCGATGGAATTGGGCCCGGGGAGCTGTTTTTT.

This rearrangement joins TRBV9 to TRBJ1-1, with D tentatively TRBD1 (5 bases). Germline lookup yields CDR1 SGDLS and CDR2 YYNGEE. The germline V and J ends were trimmed by 4 bases and 0 bases, with 13 bases remaining between them. This CDR3 is built from 15 residues. As DNA, the CDR3 is TGTGCCAGCAGCCTCGACGGGACTTTGAACACTGAAGCTTTCTTT. Translation: CASSLDGTLNTEAFF. Full variable domain (remainder filled in from reference TRBV9 and TRBJ1-1): DSGVTQTPKHLITATGQRVTLRCSPRSGDLSVYWYQQSLDQGLQFLIQYYNGEERAKGNILERFSAQQFPDLHSELNLSSLELGDSALYFCASSLDGTLNTEAFFGQGTRLTVV.

This clonotype came up a few times. The V and J genes are TRBV20-1 and TRBJ1-2; D unresolved. V was cut by 5 bases and J by 7 bases, with 17 bases left in between. CDR1 and CDR2 from the germline V gene are DFQATT and SNEGSKA (reference sequence). The CDR3 is made up of 13 amino acids. The CDR3 sequence is CSALWTRTVGYTF. As DNA, the CDR3 is TGCAGTGCTCTCTGGACGAGGACGGTTGGCTACACCTTC.

This chain joins TRBV20-1 and TRBJ1-6; D not certain. V shed 3 bases and J shed 4 bases, with 13 bases lying between them. The CDR3 consists of 15 residues. The V gene's germline CDR1 is DFQATT and CDR2 SNEGSKA (reference sequence). CDR3 protein: CSASMTEPYNSPLHF. Here the CDR3 DNA reads TGCAGTGCTAGTATGACGGAGCCTTATAATTCACCCCTCCACTTT.

This clonotype was counted only a few times. This chain joins TRBV20-1 and TRBJ2-1, with 10 bases matching TRBD2. This CDR3 is built from 15 residues. CDR1 is DFQATT and CDR2 is SNEGSKA in the germline V gene (reference sequence). Unmatched junction bases numbered 9, after V lost 0 bases and J lost 10 bases. CDR3 bases: TGCAGTGCTAGAGATCAAGCGGGAGGGGGAAGGGAGCAGTTCTTC. Translating it yields CSARDQAGGGREQFF.

The sample holds a few counts of this clonotype. V and J are TRBV19 and TRBJ2-5; tentative D call: TRBD1 (6 bases). Trimming took 3 bases from V and 4 from J, leaving 21 bases between them. In germline, CDR1 is LNHDA, CDR2 SQIVND (reference sequence). The CDR3 spans 17 residues. CDR3 residues: CASSIEWDTTHGETQYF. In nucleotides, the CDR3 is TGTGCCAGTAGTATCGAATGGGACACGACGCACGGAGAGACCCAGTACTTC.

The V and J genes are TRBV5-1 and TRBJ2-5; D tentatively reads TRBD1 or TRBD2 (5 bases each). V lost 2 bases and J 7 bases, leaving 12 bases between the germline ends. Germline V CDR1 and CDR2: SGHRS, YFSETQ. This CDR3 is built from 13 residues. The CDR3 loop is CASSLTGTGTQYF. The CDR3 DNA sequence: TGCGCCAGCAGCTTAACCGGGACCGGGACCCAGTACTTC.

This clonotype was observed at least ten times. The V gene is TRBV5-1, the J gene TRBJ1-2; 7 bases fit TRBD1. CDR1 is SGHRS and CDR2 is YFSETQ in the germline V gene. The CDR3 covers 15 residues. V trimming: 4 bases; J trimming: 3 bases; junction bases outside the gene matches: 9. In nucleotides, the CDR3 is TGCGCCAGCAGCGAAACAGGGGCGGTGGACTATGGCTACACCTTC. It is translated as CASSETGAVDYGYTF.

To note about this clonotype: Sequence at one end of the junction differs from germline and may be a read error. The chain links TRBV5-6 to TRBJ2-7, with 9 nucleotides matching TRBD2. The CDR3 is made up of 14 amino acids. The germline gives CDR1 SGHDT, CDR2 YYEEEE. The CDR3 sequence is CASRLGLAVYEQYF. As DNA, the CDR3 is TGTGCCAGCAGATTGGGACTAGCAGTATACGAGCAGTACTTC.

The chain combines TRBV4-1 with TRBJ2-2, with D possibly matching TRBD1 (6 bases). CDR3 length: 15 residues. Trimming left V 5 bases short and J 2 bases short, with 12 bases between. Germline V CDR1 and CDR2: MGHRA, YSYEKL. CDR3 sequence (DNA): TGCGCCAGCAGCTCCAGGGGATTTAACACCGGGGAGCTGTTTTTT. Translation gives CASSSRGFNTGELFF.

This clonotype was found a few times. The chain links TRBV6-2 or TRBV6-3 to TRBJ1-5; no clear D gene. The CDR3 is 16 amino acids. Germline V CDR1 and CDR2: MNHEY, SVGEGT. V was shortened by 2 bases and J by 3 bases, with 14 bases between the two germline ends. CDR3 DNA sequence: TGTGCCAGCAGTTACCGGGATCGGCCCGCCAATCAGCCCCAGCATTTT. It is translated as CASSYRDRPANQPQHF.

This clonotype was detected only a few times. The V and J genes are TRBV4-1 and TRBJ2-3; TRBD2 is a possible D gene (5 bases). CDR1 is MGHRA and CDR2 is YSYEKL in the germline V gene. Trimming took 1 base from V and 0 from J, leaving 11 bases between them. The CDR3 consists of 16 residues. The CDR3 DNA follows: TGCGCCAGCAGCCAAGTTGTCGGGGTAAGCACAGATACGCAGTATTTT. This encodes CASSQVVGVSTDTQYF.

A few counts support this clonotype. This chain links TRBV20-1 with TRBJ2-7, with TRBD2 matching 11 bases. After removal of 3 bases from V and 3 bases from J, the junction contained 1 base not matched to a gene. The CDR3 loop spans 13 amino acids. Germline-derived CDR1 and CDR2 are DFQATT and SNEGSKA (reference sequence). As DNA, the CDR3 is TGCAGTGCTAGCGGGACTAGCGGCTACGAGCAGTACTTC. This translates into CSASGTSGYEQYF.

This clonotype was counted many times. This chain connects TRBV11-3 to TRBJ2-7; 9 bases map to TRBD1. CDR3 length: 16 residues. V lost 3 bases and J lost 2; bases outside the gene matches: 8. Germline assignment: CDR1 SGHNT and CDR2 YENEEA. Written as DNA, the CDR3 is TGTGCCAGCAGCTTGGATGGGACAGGGTCTACCTACGAGCAGTACTTC. Amino acids: CASSLDGTGSTYEQYF.

This chain uses TRBV9 with TRBJ2-1; no clear D gene. The CDR3 spans 13 residues. Between the trimmed V and J ends, which lost 4 bases and 7 bases, there was a span of 12 bases. Per germline, CDR1 SGDLS and CDR2 YYNGEE. CDR3 protein: CASSLTQTNEQFF. The DNA of the CDR3 is TGTGCCAGCAGCTTAACACAAACGAATGAGCAGTTCTTC. The variable domain in full, with the rest retrieved from reference TRBV9 and TRBJ2-1, is DSGVTQTPKHLITATGQRVTLRCSPRSGDLSVYWYQQSLDQGLQFLIQYYNGEERAKGNILERFSAQQFPDLHSELNLSSLELGDSALYFCASSLTQTNEQFFGPGTRLTVL.